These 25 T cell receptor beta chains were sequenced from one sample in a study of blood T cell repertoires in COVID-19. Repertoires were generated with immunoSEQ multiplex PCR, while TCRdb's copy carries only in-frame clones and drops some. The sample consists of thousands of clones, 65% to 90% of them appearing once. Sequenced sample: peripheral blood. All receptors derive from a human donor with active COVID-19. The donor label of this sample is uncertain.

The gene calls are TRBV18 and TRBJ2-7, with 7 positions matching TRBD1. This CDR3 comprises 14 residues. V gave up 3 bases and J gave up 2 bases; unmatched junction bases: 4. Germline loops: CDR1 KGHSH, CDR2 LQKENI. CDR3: CASSPDRRTYEQYF. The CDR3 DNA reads TGTGCCAGCTCACCGGACAGGCGAACCTACGAGCAGTACTTC.

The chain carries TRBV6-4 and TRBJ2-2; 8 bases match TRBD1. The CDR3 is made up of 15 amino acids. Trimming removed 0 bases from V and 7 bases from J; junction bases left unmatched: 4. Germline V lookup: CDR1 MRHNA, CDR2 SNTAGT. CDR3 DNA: TGTGCCAGCAGTGACTCGGCAGGGGGCCACGGGGAGCTGTTTTTT. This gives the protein CASSDSAGGHGELFF.

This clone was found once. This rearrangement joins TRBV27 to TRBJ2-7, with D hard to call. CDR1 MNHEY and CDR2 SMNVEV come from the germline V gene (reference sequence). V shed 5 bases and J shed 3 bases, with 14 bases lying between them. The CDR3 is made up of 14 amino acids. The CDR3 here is CASSPFGAVYEQYF. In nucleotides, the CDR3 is TGTGCCAGCAGTCCATTCGGAGCCGTCTACGAGCAGTACTTC.

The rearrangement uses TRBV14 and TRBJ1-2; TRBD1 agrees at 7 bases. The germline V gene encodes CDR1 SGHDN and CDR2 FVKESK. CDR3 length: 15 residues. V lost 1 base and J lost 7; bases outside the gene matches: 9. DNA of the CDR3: TGTGCCAGCAGCCAAGGAGCGACAGGGTGGAGTGGCTACACCTTC. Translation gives CASSQGATGWSGYTF.

CDR3 in amino acids: CASSLVGVNTEAFF. The CDR3 bases are TGTGCCAGCAGCCTGGTAGGGGTGAACACTGAAGCTTTCTTT. The rearrangement joins TRBV14 to TRBJ1-1; tentative D call: TRBD1 (5 bases). The CDR3 is made up of 14 amino acids. Germline V gene lookup returns CDR1 SGHDN and CDR2 FVKESK. V was clipped by 4 bases and J by 0 bases, with 9 bases between them.

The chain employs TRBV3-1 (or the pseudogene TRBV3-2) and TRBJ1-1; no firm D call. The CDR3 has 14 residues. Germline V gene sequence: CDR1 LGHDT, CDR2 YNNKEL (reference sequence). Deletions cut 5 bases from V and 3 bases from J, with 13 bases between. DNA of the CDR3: TGTGCCAGCAGCTTAACGGGGAGGTACACTGAAGCTTTCTTT. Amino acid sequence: CASSLTGRYTEAFF.

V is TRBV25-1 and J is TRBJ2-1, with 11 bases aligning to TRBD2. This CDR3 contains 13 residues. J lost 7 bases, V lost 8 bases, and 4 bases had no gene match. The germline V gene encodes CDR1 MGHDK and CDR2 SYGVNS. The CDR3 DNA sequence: TGTGCCAGCCTAGCGGGGGGTGGGAATGAGCAGTTCTTC. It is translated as CASLAGGGNEQFF.

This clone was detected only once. The CDR3 reads CASSTDLPLLANVLTF. The CDR3 DNA follows: TGTGCCAGCAGCACGGACTTACCCCTATTGGCCAACGTCCTGACTTTC. The J gene is TRBJ2-6, the V gene TRBV7-9; a possible D gene is TRBD2 (5 bases). The CDR3 covers 16 residues. V lost 5 bases and J lost 6, with 17 bases in between. CDR1 SEHNR and CDR2 FQNEAQ come from the germline V gene (reference sequence).

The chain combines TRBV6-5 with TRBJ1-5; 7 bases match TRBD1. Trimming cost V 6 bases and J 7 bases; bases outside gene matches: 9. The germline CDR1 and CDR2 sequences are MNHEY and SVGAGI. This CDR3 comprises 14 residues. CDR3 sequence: CASRGTGVGQPQHF. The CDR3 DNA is TGTGCCAGCAGGGGCACAGGGGTAGGGCAGCCCCAGCATTTT.

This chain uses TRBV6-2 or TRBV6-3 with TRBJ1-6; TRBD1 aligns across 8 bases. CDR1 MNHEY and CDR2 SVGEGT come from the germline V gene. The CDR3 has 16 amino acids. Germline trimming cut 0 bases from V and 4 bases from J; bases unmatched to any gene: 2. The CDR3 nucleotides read TGTGCCAGCAGTTACTCGACAGGGGTATATAATTCACCCCTCCACTTT. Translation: CASSYSTGVYNSPLHF.

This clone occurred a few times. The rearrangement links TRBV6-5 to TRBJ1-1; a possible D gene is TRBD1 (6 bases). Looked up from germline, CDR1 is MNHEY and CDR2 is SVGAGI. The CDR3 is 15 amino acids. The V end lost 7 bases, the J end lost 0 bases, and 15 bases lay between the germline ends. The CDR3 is CASIFGDTMNTEAFF. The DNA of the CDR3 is TGTGCCAGCATTTTCGGGGACACTATGAACACTGAAGCTTTCTTT.

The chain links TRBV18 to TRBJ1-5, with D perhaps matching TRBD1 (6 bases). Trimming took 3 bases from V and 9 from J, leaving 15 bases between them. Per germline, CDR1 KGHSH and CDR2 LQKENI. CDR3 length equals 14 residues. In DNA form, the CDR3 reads TGTGCCAGCTCACCCCCAATCGGGGGGCCGCCCCAGCATTTT. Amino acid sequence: CASSPPIGGPPQHF.

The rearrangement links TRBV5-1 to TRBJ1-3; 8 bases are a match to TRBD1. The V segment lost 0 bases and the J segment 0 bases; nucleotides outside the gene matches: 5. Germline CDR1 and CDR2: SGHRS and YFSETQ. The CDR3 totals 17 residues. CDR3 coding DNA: TGCGCCAGCAGCTTGGCGGGACAGGCTAGCTCTGGAAACACCATATATTTT. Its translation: CASSLAGQASSGNTIYF.

DNA of the CDR3: TGTGCCAGCAGTGACGACAGGATGGCTTTCTTT. It specifies CASSDDRMAFF. The chain combines TRBV28 with TRBJ1-1; TRBD1 might be the D (6 bases). CDR1 and CDR2 from the germline V gene are MDHEN and SYDVKM. Trimming removed 5 bases from V and 11 bases from J, with 12 bases in between. The CDR3 runs to 11 residues.

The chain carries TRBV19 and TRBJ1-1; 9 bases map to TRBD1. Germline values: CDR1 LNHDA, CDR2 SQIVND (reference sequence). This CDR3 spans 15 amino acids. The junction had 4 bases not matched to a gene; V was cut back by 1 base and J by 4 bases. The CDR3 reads CASSIGTGAGTEAFF. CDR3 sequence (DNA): TGTGCCAGTAGTATAGGGACAGGGGCTGGCACTGAAGCTTTCTTT.

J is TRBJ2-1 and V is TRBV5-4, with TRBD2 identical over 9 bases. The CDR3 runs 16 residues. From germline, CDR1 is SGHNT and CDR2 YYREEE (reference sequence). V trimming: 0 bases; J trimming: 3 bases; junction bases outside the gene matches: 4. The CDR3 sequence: CASSLGAAGGYNEQFF. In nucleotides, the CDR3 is TGTGCCAGCAGCTTGGGGGCAGCGGGAGGCTACAATGAGCAGTTCTTC.

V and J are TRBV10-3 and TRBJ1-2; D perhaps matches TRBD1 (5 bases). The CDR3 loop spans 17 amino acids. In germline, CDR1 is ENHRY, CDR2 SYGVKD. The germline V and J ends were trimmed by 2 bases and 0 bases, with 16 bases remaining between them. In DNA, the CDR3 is TGTGCCATCAGTGAGGGGTCAGGGAGGCCCTCTAACTATGGCTACACCTTC. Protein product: CAISEGSGRPSNYGYTF.

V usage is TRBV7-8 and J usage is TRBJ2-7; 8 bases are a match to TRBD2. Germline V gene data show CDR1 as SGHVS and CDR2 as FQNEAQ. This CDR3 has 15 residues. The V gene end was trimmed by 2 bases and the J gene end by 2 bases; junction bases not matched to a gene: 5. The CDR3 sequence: CASSLLGGGTYEQYF. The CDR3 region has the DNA TGTGCCAGCAGCTTATTGGGCGGGGGGACCTACGAGCAGTACTTC.

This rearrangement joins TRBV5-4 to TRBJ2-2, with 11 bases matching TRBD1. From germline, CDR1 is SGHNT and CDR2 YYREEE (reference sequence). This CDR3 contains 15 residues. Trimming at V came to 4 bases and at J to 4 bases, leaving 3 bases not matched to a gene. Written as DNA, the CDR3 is TGTGCCAGCAGCCAGGGGACAGGGGGCACCGGGGAGCTGTTTTTT. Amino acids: CASSQGTGGTGELFF.

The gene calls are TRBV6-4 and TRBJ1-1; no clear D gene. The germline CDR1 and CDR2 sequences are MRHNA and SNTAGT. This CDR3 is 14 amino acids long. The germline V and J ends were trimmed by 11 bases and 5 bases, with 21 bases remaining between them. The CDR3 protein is CAASSELGRTEAFF. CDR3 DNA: TGTGCCGCCAGCAGTGAGTTGGGGAGAACTGAAGCTTTCTTT.

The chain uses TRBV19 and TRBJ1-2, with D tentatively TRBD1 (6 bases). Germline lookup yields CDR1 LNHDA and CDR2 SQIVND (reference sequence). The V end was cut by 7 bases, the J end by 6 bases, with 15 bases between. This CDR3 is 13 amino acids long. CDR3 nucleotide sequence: TGTGCCAGTACCCGAGGGGGATTTGATGGCTACACCTTC. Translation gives CASTRGGFDGYTF. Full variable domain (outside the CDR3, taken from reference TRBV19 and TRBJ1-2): DGGITQSPKYLFRKEGQNVTLSCEQNLNHDAMYWYRQDPGQGLRLIYYSQIVNDFQKGDIAEGYSVSREKKESFPLTVTSAQKNPTAFYLCASTRGGFDGYTFGSGTRLTVV.

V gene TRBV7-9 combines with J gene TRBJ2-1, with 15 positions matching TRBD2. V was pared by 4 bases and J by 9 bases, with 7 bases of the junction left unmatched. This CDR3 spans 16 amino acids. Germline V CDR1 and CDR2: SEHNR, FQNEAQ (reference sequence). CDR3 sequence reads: CASSYPGLAGGSEQFF. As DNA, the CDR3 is TGTGCCAGCAGCTACCCGGGACTAGCGGGAGGTAGTGAGCAGTTCTTC.

CDR3 region: CASSPGGRGNQPQHF. CDR3 bases: TGCGCCAGCAGCCCCGGGGGTAGGGGCAATCAGCCCCAGCATTTT. The rearrangement joins TRBV5-1 to TRBJ1-5; possibly TRBD1 for D (5 bases). Germline V gives CDR1 SGHRS, CDR2 YFSETQ. There are 15 residues in the CDR3. V was cut by 4 bases and J by 2 bases, with 13 bases left in between. Looking up the rest from reference TRBV5-1 and TRBJ1-5 gives the full variable domain: KAGVTQTPRYLIKTRGQQVTLSCSPISGHRSVSWYQQTPGQGLQFLFEYFSETQRNKGNFPGRFSGRQFSNSRSEMNVSTLELGDSALYLCASSPGGRGNQPQHFGDGTRLSIL.

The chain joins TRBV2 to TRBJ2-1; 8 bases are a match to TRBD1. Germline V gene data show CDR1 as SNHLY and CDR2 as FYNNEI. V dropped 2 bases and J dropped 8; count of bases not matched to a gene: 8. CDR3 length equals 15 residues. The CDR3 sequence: CASSEPLRGQYEQFF. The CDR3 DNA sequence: TGTGCCAGCAGTGAACCCCTCAGGGGGCAGTATGAGCAGTTCTTC.

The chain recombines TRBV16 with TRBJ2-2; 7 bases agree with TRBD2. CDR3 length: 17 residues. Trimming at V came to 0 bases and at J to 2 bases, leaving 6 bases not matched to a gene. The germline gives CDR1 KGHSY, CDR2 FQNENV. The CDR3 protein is CASSQSGTKLNTGELFF. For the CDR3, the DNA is TGTGCCAGCAGCCAATCAGGGACTAAATTAAACACCGGGGAGCTGTTTTTT. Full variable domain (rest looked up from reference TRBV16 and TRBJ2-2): GEEVAQTPKHLVRGEGQKAKLYCAPIKGHSYVFWYQQVLKNEFKFLISFQNENVFDETGMPKERFSAKCLPNSPCSLEIQATKLEDSAVYFCASSQSGTKLNTGELFFGEGSRLTVL.